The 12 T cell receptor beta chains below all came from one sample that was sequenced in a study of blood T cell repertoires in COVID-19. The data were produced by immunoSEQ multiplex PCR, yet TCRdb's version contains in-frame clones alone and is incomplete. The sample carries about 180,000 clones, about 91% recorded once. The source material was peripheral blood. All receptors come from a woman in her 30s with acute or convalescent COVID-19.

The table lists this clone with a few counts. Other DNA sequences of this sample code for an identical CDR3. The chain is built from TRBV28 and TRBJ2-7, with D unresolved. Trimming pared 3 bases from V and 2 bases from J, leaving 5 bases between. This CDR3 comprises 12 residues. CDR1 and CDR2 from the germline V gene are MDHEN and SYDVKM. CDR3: CASSFTTYEQYF. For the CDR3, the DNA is TGTGCCAGCAGTTTCACTACCTACGAGCAGTACTTC.

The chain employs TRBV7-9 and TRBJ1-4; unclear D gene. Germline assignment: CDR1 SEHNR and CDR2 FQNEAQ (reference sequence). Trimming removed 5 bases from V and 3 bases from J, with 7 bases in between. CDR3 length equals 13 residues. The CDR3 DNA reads TGTGCCAGCAGCCGCGGGGCTAATGAAAAACTGTTTTTT. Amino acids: CASSRGANEKLFF. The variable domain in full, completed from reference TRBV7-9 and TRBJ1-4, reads DTGVSQNPRHKITKRGQNVTFRCDPISEHNRLYWYRQTLGQGPEFLTYFQNEAQLEKSRLLSDRFSAERPKGSFSTLEIQRTEQGDSAMYLCASSRGANEKLFFGSGTQLSVL.

The CDR3 DNA follows: TGTGCCAGCAGCGTCGTTGAGTCTGGAAACACCATATATTTT. Protein: CASSVVESGNTIYF. This chain joins TRBV7-2 and TRBJ1-3; D is unclear. Germline V gives CDR1 SGHTA, CDR2 FQGNSA. Trimming took off 5 bases at V and 1 base at J, with 9 bases between the two ends. This CDR3 has 14 residues.

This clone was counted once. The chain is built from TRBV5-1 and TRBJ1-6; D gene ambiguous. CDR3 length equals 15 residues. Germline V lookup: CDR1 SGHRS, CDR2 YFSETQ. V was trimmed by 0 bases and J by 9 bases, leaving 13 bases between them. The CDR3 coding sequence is TGCGCCAGCAGCTTGGTCTGGGGTCGGGGTTCACCCCTCCACTTT. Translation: CASSLVWGRGSPLHF.

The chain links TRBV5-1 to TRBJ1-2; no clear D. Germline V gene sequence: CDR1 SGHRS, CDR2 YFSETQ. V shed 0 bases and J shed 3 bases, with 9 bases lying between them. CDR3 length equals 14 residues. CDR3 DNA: TGCGCCAGCAGCTTGGGAGGGCCCGACTATGGCTACACCTTC. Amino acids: CASSLGGPDYGYTF.

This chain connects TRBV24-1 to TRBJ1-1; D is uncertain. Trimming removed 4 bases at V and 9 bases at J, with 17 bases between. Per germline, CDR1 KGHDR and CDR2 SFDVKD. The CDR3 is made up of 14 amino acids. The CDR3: CATSDLERVRKAFF. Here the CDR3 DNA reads TGTGCCACCAGTGACCTCGAGAGGGTGCGGAAAGCTTTCTTT.

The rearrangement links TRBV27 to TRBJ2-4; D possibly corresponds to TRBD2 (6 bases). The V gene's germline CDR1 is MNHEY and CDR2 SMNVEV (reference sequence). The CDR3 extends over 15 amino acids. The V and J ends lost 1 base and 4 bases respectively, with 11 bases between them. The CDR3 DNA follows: TGTGCCAGCAGTTTATATGGGGCGGGAAAAAACATTCAGTACTTC. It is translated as CASSLYGAGKNIQYF.

In nucleotides, the CDR3 is TGTGCCAGTGCCCAGACAGGGAACTCATTTGGCTACACCTTC. Translating gives CASAQTGNSFGYTF. The rearrangement links TRBV6-5 to TRBJ1-2; TRBD1 matches at 7 bases. The germline V gene encodes CDR1 MNHEY and CDR2 SVGAGI. This CDR3 is built from 14 residues. Trimming took 9 bases from V and 7 from J; bases not matched to a gene: 14.

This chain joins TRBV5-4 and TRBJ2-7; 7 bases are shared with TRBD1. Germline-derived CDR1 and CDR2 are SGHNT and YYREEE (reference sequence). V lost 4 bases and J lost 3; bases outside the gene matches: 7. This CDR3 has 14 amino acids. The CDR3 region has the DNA TGTGCCAGCAGCCCCCGACAGGGAAACTACGAGCAGTACTTC. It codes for CASSPRQGNYEQYF.

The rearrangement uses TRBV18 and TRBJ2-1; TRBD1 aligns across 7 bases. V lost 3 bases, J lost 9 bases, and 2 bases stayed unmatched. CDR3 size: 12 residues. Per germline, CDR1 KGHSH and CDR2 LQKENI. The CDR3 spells CASSPPGGEQFF. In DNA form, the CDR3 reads TGTGCCAGCTCACCCCCAGGGGGTGAGCAGTTCTTC.

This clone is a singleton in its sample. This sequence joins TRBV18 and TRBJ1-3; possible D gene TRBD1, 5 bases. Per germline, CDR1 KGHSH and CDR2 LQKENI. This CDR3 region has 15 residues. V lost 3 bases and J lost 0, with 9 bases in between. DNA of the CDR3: TGTGCCAGCTCACCTTTGGACAACTCTGGAAACACCATATATTTT. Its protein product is CASSPLDNSGNTIYF.

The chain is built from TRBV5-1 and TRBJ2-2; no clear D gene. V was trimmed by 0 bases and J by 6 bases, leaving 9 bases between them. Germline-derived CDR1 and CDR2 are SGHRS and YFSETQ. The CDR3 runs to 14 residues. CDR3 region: CASSLGLAPGELFF. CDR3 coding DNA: TGCGCCAGCAGCTTGGGACTGGCTCCCGGGGAGCTGTTTTTT.